The 18 T cell receptor beta chains presented below share a single source sample, sequenced in a study of blood T cells in healthy people across ages. Together with a sample-barcoded 5' primer, a J-beta primer mix was included in a second PCR lasting about 6 to 12 cycles. Using its own MiXCR run on the 5' RACE reads, TCRdb lists one record per CDR3 protein. The data hold approximately 790,000 distinct CDR3 sequences, with 62% observed a single time. What was sequenced was blood. These receptor sequences come from a man aged 30 to 39 in good health.

In this sample, this clonotype turned up a few times. The rearrangement links TRBV7-9 to TRBJ2-5; 8 bases agree with TRBD2. The CDR3 runs 15 residues. Germline loops: CDR1 SEHNR, CDR2 FQNEAQ (reference sequence). With V trimmed by 2 bases and J by 3 bases, 5 bases remained unmatched. In DNA form, the CDR3 reads TGTGCCAGCAGCTTATCAGCGGGGGCAAAAGAGACCCAGTACTTC. Translation: CASSLSAGAKETQYF.

About this clonotype itself: Possible read error: a much larger clone is one base away. This chain uses TRBV20-1 with TRBJ2-1; no firm D call. The CDR3 loop spans 11 amino acids. The germline V and J ends were trimmed by 6 bases and 13 bases, with 16 bases remaining between them. The germline V gene has CDR1 DFQATT and CDR2 SNEGSKA (reference sequence). Here the CDR3 reads CSAQDQETQFF. CDR3 in DNA: TGCAGTGCCCAGGACCAAGAGACCCAGTTCTTC.

V is TRBV20-1 and J is TRBJ2-1, with a possible D match to TRBD1 (6 bases). Trimming stripped 2 bases from V and 10 bases from J, with 21 bases between. The CDR3 runs 15 residues. Germline V CDR1 and CDR2: DFQATT, SNEGSKA (reference sequence). The CDR3: CSARKAGANPREQFF. The CDR3 DNA reads TGCAGTGCTAGAAAGGCAGGGGCGAACCCTCGGGAGCAGTTCTTC.

The chain joins TRBV4-2 to TRBJ1-1; the match to TRBD1 covers 12 bases. The CDR3 covers 18 residues. Germline V gene data show CDR1 as LGHNA and CDR2 as YNFKEQ. With 1 base clipped from V and 3 bases from J, the junction kept 9 bases outside the gene matches. The CDR3 protein is CASSQGPGTGGEDTEAFF. DNA for the CDR3: TGTGCCAGCAGCCAAGGACCTGGGACAGGGGGCGAAGACACTGAAGCTTTCTTT.

V gene TRBV6-5 combines with J gene TRBJ2-3; 16 bases are a match to TRBD2. This CDR3 comprises 18 residues. After removal of 0 bases from V and 2 bases from J, the junction contained 2 bases not matched to a gene. Germline V gene sequence: CDR1 MNHEY, CDR2 SVGAGI. The CDR3 here is CASSYSGTSGGDTDTQYF. The DNA for the CDR3 is TGTGCCAGCAGTTACTCGGGGACTAGCGGGGGGGACACAGATACGCAGTATTTT.

This chain links TRBV6-5 with TRBJ1-5; possible D gene TRBD1, 6 bases. The CDR3 totals 14 residues. Germline loops: CDR1 MNHEY, CDR2 SVGAGI. V lost 4 bases, J lost 3 bases, and 10 bases lay in between. The CDR3 sequence is CASSSGTINQPQHF. For the CDR3, the DNA is TGTGCCAGCAGTTCTGGGACAATCAATCAGCCCCAGCATTTT.

The V gene is TRBV24-1, the J gene TRBJ2-5; D might be TRBD1 (6 bases). The germline CDR1 and CDR2 sequences are KGHDR and SFDVKD. Trimming took off 5 bases at V and 5 bases at J, with 14 bases between the two ends. This CDR3 comprises 14 residues. The CDR3 sequence is CATSVEGGGETQYF. In DNA form, the CDR3 reads TGTGCCACCAGTGTAGAAGGGGGTGGGGAGACCCAGTACTTC.

The chain links TRBV6-2 or TRBV6-3 to TRBJ2-3; D is unresolved. V gave up 7 bases and J gave up 6 bases, with 11 bases separating them. Germline V gives CDR1 MNHEY, CDR2 SVGEGT. This CDR3 contains 12 residues. The CDR3 DNA reads as TGTGCCAGCACCTCCTCTGCGGATACGCAGTATTTT. It yields the protein CASTSSADTQYF.

The chain recombines TRBV10-3 with TRBJ2-6; tentative D call: TRBD2 (7 bases). The CDR3 sequence is 16 residues long. Per the germline V gene, CDR1 is ENHRY and CDR2 is SYGVKD. V lost 6 bases and J 3 bases, leaving 15 bases between the germline ends. In nucleotides, the CDR3 is TGTGCCATCAGGGGACGGGGGGCAAATGGGGCCAACGTCCTGACTTTC. This sequence encodes CAIRGRGANGANVLTF.

Remarks on this clonotype: A much larger clone differs from this one at a single base, so this may be a read error. The rearrangement uses TRBV25-1 and TRBJ1-2; maybe TRBD1 (6 bases). This CDR3 is 14 amino acids long. Trimming removed 8 bases at V and 2 bases at J, with 15 bases between. The germline V gene encodes CDR1 MGHDK and CDR2 SYGVNS. The CDR3 region is CASGTATGNYGYTF. The CDR3, as DNA: TGTGCCAGCGGAACTGCGACAGGAAACTATGGCTACACCTTC.

This chain links TRBV20-1 with TRBJ2-4, with 7 bases that match TRBD1. Germline V gene lookup returns CDR1 DFQATT and CDR2 SNEGSKA (reference sequence). Unmatched junction bases numbered 7, after V lost 2 bases and J lost 0 bases. The CDR3 loop spans 16 amino acids. CDR3 region: CSARSDRDLAKNIQYF. DNA of the CDR3: TGCAGTGCTAGATCAGACAGGGACCTAGCCAAAAACATTCAGTACTTC.

The V call is TRBV18, the J call TRBJ2-5, with 7 bases lining up with TRBD1. Per germline, CDR1 KGHSH and CDR2 LQKENI. The CDR3 contains 14 residues. The CDR3 protein is CISSPTGPGETQYF. The DNA of the CDR3 is TGTATCAGCTCACCGACAGGGCCTGGCGAGACCCAGTACTTC.

As regards this clonotype: An end of the junction differs from the germline gene, which may be a read error. The chain carries TRBV4-3 and TRBJ2-3; D is undetermined. The CDR3 covers 17 residues. Germline V gives CDR1 LGHNA, CDR2 YSLEER. CDR3 bases: TGCGCCAGCGGCCAACCGCAGTCGAGCTCGAGCACAGATACGCAGTATTTT. Protein: CASGQPQSSSSTDTQYF.

The DNA for the CDR3 is TGTGCCAGCAGTGAAGCGCTTCAGACCCTTAATCTCTATGGCTACACCTTC. Its protein is CASSEALQTLNLYGYTF. The rearrangement uses TRBV2 and TRBJ1-2; D not resolved. The CDR3 runs 17 residues. Germline CDR1 is SNHLY and CDR2 is FYNNEI. The V end lost 0 bases, the J end lost 4 bases, and 18 bases lay between the germline ends.

This clonotype came up many times. J is TRBJ2-3 and V is TRBV7-2; D unclear. V was trimmed by 0 bases and J by 3 bases, leaving 10 bases between them. CDR1 is SGHTA and CDR2 is FQGNSA in the germline V gene. This CDR3 contains 15 residues. CDR3 amino acids: CASSLAGPRTDTQYF. CDR3 sequence (DNA): TGTGCCAGCAGCTTAGCTGGCCCTAGGACAGATACGCAGTATTTT. The full variable domain, completed using reference TRBV7-2 and TRBJ2-3, is GAGVSQSPSNKVTEKGKDVELRCDPISGHTALYWYRQSLGQGLEFLIYFQGNSAPDKSGLPSDRFSAERTGGSVSTLTIQRTQQEDSAVYLCASSLAGPRTDTQYFGPGTRLTVL.

This chain joins TRBV6-5 and TRBJ2-3; D is perhaps TRBD1 or TRBD2 (5 bases each). V was cut by 1 base and J by 2 bases, with 16 bases left in between. The CDR3 spans 17 residues. The V gene's germline CDR1 is MNHEY and CDR2 SVGAGI. DNA for the CDR3: TGTGCCAGCAGTTACTTACTCGGTGGGGGTCCCACAGATACGCAGTATTTT. As protein: CASSYLLGGGPTDTQYF.

Comments on this clonotype: A read error may be the cause here, since a much bigger clone is one base away. V gene TRBV4-3 combines with J gene TRBJ2-2; D is ambiguous. Germline loops: CDR1 LGHNA, CDR2 YSLEER. Trimming stripped 8 bases from V and 6 bases from J, with 13 bases between. The CDR3 has 13 residues. The CDR3 here is CASRPYGAGELFF. The CDR3 nucleotides read TGCGCCAGCCGCCCCTACGGTGCCGGGGAGCTGTTTTTT.

This chain links TRBV10-3 with TRBJ1-6; TRBD1 is a possible D gene (5 bases). Germline CDR1 and CDR2: ENHRY and SYGVKD. This CDR3 region has 17 residues. Trimming removed 0 bases at V and 7 bases at J, with 16 bases between. CDR3 loop: CAISESAGTASNSPLHF. The CDR3 DNA reads as TGTGCCATCAGTGAGTCGGCAGGGACCGCTAGCAATTCACCCCTCCACTTT.